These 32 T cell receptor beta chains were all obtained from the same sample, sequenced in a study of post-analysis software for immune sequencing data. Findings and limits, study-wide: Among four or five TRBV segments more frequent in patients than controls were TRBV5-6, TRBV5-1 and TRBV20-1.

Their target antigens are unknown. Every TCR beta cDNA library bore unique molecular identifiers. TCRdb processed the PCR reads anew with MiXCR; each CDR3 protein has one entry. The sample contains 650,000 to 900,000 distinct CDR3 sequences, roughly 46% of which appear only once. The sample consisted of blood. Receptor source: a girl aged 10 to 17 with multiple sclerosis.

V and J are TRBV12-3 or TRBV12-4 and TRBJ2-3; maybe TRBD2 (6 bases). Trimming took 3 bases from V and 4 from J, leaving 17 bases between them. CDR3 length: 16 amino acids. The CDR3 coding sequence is TGTGCCAGCAGTTTTGGGGGGAGAGAACTTGCAGATACGCAGTATTTT. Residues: CASSFGGRELADTQYF.

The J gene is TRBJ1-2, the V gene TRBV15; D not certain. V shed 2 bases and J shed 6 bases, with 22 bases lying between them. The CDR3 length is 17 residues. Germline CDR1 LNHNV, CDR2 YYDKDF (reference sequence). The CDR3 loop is CATSRPWLDSKGDGYTF. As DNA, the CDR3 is TGTGCCACCAGCAGACCCTGGCTCGATAGCAAGGGAGATGGCTACACCTTC. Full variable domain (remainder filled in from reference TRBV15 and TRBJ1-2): DAMVIQNPRYQVTQFGKPVTLSCSQTLNHNVMYWYQQKSSQAPKLLFHYYDKDFNNEADTPDNFQSRRPNTSFCFLDIRSPGLGDTAMYLCATSRPWLDSKGDGYTFGSGTRLTVV.

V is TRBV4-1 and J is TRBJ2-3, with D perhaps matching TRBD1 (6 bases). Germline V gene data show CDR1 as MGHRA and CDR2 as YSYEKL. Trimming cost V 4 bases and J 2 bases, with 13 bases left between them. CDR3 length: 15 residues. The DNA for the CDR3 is TGCGCCAGCAGCCCTGACAGGCCACTCACAGATACGCAGTATTTT. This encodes CASSPDRPLTDTQYF.

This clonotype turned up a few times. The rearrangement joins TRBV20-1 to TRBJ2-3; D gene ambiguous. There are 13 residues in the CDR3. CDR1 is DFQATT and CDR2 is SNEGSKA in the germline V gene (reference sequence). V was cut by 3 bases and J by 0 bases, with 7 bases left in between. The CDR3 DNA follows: TGCAGTGCTAGCGTGACTAGCACAGATACGCAGTATTTT. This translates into CSASVTSTDTQYF.

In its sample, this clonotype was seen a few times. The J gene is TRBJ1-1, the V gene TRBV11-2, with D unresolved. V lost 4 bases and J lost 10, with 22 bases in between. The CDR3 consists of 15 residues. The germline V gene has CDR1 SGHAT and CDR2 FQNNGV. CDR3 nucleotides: TGTGCCAGCAGCTCTACCCATGGGGAAAGGGCTGGAGCTTTCTTT. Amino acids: CASSSTHGERAGAFF.

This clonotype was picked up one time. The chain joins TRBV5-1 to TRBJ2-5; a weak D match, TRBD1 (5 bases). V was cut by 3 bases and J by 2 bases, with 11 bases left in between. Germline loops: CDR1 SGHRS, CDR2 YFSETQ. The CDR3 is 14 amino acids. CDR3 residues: CASSYTRQQETQYF. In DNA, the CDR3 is TGCGCCAGCAGCTACACCCGACAGCAAGAGACCCAGTACTTC.

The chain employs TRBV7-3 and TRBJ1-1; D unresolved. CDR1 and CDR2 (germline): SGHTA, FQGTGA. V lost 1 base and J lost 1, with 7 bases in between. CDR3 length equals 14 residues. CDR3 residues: CASSLSVGNTEAFF. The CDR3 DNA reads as TGTGCCAGCAGCTTAAGCGTCGGGAACACTGAAGCTTTCTTT.

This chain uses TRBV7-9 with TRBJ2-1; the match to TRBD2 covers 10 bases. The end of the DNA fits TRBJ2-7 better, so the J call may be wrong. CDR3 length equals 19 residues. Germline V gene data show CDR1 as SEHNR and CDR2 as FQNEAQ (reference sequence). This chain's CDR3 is CASSLRIRGLGLADNEQYF. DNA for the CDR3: TGTGCCAGCAGCTTAAGAATCAGGGGGCTAGGACTAGCGGATAATGAGCAGTACTTC.

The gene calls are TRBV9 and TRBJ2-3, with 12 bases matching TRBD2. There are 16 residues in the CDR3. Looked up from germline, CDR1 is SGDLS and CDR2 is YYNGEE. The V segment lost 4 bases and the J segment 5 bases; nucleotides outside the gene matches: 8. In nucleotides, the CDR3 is TGTGCCAGCAGCTTTCAACTAGCGGGAGGCGAAGATACGCAGTATTTT. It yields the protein CASSFQLAGGEDTQYF. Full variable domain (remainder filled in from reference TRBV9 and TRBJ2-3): DSGVTQTPKHLITATGQRVTLRCSPRSGDLSVYWYQQSLDQGLQFLIQYYNGEERAKGNILERFSAQQFPDLHSELNLSSLELGDSALYFCASSFQLAGGEDTQYFGPGTRLTVL.

CDR3 in DNA: TGCAGTGCTATCTTAGCGGGAGTCCGCGAGCAGTACTTC. Translated, it gives CSAILAGVREQYF. The chain joins TRBV20-1 to TRBJ2-7, with TRBD2 identical over 9 bases. The CDR3 is 13 residues long. Germline trimming cut 4 bases from V and 6 bases from J; bases unmatched to any gene: 7. Germline assignment: CDR1 DFQATT and CDR2 SNEGSKA (reference sequence).

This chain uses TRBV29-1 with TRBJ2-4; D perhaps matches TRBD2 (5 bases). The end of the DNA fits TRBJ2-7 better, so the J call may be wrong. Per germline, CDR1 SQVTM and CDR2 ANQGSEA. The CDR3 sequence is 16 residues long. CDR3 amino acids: CSVEIPIEGNAYEQYF. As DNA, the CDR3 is TGCAGCGTTGAAATCCCGATCGAGGGAAATGCCTACGAGCAGTACTTC.

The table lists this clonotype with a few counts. The DNA for the CDR3 is TGCGCCAGCAGCCGGCAGGGCGGGAGGATGAACACTGAAGCTTTCTTT. The encoded protein is CASSRQGGRMNTEAFF. This chain connects TRBV4-3 to TRBJ1-1, with D possibly being TRBD1 (5 bases). This CDR3 is built from 16 residues. Germline values: CDR1 LGHNA, CDR2 YSLEER. Trimming left V 4 bases short and J 0 bases short, with 15 bases between.

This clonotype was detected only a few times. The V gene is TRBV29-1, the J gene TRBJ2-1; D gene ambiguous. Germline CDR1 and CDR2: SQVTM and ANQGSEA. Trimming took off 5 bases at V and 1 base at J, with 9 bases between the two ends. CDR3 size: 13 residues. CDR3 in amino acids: CSVQGRSYNEQFF. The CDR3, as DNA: TGCAGCGTTCAAGGACGTTCCTACAATGAGCAGTTCTTC.

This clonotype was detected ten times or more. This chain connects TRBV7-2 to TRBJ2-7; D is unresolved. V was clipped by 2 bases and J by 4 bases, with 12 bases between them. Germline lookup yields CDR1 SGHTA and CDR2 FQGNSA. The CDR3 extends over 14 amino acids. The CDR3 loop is CASSLRPDFYEQYF. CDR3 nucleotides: TGTGCCAGCAGCTTACGGCCAGATTTTTACGAGCAGTACTTC.

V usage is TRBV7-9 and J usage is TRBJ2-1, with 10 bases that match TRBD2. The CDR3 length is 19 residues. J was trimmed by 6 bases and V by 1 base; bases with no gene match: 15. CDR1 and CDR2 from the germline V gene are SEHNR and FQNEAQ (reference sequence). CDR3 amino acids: CASSLGSGSGGYGINEQFF. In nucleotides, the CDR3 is TGTGCCAGCAGCTTAGGATCGGGTAGCGGGGGGTATGGGATCAATGAGCAGTTCTTC.

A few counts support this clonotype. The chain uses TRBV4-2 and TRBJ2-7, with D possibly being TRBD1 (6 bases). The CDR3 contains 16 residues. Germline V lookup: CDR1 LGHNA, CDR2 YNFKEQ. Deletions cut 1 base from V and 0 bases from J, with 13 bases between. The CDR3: CASSQGQVASSYEQYF. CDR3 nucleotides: TGTGCCAGCAGCCAAGGACAGGTGGCGAGCTCCTACGAGCAGTACTTC.

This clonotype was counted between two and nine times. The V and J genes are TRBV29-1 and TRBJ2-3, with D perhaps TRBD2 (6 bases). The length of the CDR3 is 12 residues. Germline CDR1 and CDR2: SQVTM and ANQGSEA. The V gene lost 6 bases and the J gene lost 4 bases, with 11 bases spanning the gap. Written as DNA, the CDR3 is TGCAGCGTGGCCGGGACTGCAGATACGCAGTATTTT. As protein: CSVAGTADTQYF.

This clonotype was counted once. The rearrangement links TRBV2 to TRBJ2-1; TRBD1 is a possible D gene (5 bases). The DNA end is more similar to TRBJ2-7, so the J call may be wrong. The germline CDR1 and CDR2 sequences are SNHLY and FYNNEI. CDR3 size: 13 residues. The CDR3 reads CASTTDTYNEQYF. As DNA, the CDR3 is TGTGCCAGCACGACGGACACCTACAATGAGCAGTACTTC.

CDR3 bases: TGCGCCAGCAGCCAGGACTCGAGGCAGGGGGTCCTCTATGGCTACACCTTC. Its protein is CASSQDSRQGVLYGYTF. This chain links TRBV4-3 with TRBJ1-2, with TRBD1 identical over 7 bases. Germline V gene data show CDR1 as LGHNA and CDR2 as YSLEER. V lost 3 bases, J lost 4 bases, and 14 bases stayed unmatched. The CDR3 loop spans 17 amino acids.

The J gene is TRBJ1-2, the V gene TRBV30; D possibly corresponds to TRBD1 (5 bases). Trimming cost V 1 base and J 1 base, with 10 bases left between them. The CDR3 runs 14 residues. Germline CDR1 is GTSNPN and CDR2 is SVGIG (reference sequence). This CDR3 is CAWSGDSLNYGYTF. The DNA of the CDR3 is TGTGCCTGGAGTGGAGACAGTCTTAACTATGGCTACACCTTC.

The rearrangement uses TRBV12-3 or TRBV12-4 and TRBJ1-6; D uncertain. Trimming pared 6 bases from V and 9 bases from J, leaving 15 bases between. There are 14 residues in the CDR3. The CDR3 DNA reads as TGTGCCAGCAGCCCCGACATCCCAGGTTCACCCCTCCACTTT. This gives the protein CASSPDIPGSPLHF.

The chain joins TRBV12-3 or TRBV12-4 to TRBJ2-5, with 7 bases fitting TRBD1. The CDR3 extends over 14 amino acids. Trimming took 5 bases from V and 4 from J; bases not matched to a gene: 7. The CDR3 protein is CASSQGGFRETQYF. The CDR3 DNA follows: TGTGCCAGCAGTCAAGGGGGCTTTCGAGAGACCCAGTACTTC.

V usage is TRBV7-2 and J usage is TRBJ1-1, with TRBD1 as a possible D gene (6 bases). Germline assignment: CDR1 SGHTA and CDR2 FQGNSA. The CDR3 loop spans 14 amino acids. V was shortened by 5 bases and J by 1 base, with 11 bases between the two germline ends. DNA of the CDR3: TGTGCCAGCAGCGTCCGGGACAAGAACACTGAAGCTTTCTTT. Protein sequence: CASSVRDKNTEAFF. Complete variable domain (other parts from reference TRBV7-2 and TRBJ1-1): GAGVSQSPSNKVTEKGKDVELRCDPISGHTALYWYRQSLGQGLEFLIYFQGNSAPDKSGLPSDRFSAERTGGSVSTLTIQRTQQEDSAVYLCASSVRDKNTEAFFGQGTRLTVV.

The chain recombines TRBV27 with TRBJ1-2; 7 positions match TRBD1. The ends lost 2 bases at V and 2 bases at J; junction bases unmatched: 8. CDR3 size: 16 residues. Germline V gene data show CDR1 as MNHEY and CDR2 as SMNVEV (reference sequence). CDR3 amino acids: CASSLLGQALNYGYTF. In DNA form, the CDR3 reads TGTGCCAGCAGTTTACTTGGACAGGCCCTAAACTATGGCTACACCTTC.

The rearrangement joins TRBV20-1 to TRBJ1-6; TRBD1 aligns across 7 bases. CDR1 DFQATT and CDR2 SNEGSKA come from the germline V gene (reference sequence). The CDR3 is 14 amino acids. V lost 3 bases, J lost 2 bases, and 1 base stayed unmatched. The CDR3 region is CSARDRPYNSPLHF. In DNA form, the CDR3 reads TGCAGTGCTAGGGACAGGCCCTATAATTCACCCCTCCACTTT.

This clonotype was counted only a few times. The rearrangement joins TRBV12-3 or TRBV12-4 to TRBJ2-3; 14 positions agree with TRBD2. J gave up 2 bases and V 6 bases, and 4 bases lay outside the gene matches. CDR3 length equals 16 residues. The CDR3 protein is CASSGLAGGVTDTQYF. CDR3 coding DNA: TGTGCCAGCAGCGGACTAGCGGGAGGAGTCACAGATACGCAGTATTTT.

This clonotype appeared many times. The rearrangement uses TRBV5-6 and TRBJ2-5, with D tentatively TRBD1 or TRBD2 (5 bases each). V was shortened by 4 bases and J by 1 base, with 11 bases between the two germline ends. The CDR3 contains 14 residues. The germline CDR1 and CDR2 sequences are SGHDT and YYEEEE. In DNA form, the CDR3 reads TGTGCCAGCAGCCCTGGGACCCCCCAAGAGACCCAGTACTTC. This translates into CASSPGTPQETQYF.

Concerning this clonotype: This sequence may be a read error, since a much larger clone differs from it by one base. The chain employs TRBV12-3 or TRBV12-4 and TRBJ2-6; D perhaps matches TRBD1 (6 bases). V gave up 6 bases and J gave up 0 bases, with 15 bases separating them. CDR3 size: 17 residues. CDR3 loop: CASRSRRQDSGANVLTF. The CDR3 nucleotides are TGTGCCAGCAGATCACGGAGACAGGACTCTGGGGCCAACGTCCTGACTTTC.

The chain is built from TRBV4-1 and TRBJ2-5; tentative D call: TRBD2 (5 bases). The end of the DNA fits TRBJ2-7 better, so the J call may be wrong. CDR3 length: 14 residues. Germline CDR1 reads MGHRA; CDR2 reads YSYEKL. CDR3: CASSHEEGDREQYF. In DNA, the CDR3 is TGCGCCAGCAGCCATGAAGAGGGTGACCGCGAGCAGTACTTC.

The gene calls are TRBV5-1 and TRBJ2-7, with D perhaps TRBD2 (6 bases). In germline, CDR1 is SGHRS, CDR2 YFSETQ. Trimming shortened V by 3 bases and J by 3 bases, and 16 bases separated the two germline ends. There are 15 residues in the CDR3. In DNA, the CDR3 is TGCGCCAGCAGCTCCGTCGGGGGAATCGGCTACGAGCAGTACTTC. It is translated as CASSSVGGIGYEQYF.

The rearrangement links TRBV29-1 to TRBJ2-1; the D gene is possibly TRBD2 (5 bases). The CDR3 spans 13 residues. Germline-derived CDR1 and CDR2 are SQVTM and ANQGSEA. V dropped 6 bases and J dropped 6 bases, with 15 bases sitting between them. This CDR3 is CSVPLAYLNEQFF. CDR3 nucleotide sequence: TGCAGCGTCCCATTAGCGTATCTCAATGAGCAGTTCTTC.

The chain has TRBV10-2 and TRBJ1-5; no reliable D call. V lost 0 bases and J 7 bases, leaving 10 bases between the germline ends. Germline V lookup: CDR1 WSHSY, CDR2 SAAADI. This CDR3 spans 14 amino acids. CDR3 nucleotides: TGCGCCAGCAGTGAGTCGGGAGGTAGCCAGCCCCAGCATTTT. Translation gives CASSESGGSQPQHF.